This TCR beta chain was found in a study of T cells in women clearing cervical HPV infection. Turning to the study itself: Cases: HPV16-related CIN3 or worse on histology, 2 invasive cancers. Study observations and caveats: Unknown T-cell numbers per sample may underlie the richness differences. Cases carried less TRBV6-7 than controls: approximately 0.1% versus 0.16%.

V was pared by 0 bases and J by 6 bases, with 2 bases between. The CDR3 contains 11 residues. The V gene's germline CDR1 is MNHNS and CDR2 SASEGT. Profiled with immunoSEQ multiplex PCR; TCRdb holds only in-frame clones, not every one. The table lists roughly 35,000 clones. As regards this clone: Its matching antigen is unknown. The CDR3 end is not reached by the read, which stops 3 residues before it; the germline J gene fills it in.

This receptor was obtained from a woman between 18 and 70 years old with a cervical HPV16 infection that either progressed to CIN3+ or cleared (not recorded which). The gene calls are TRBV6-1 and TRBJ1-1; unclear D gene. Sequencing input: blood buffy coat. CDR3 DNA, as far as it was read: TGTGCCAGCAGTGAAGCCGCTGAA. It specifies CASSEAAE. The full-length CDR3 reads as CASSEAAEAFF.